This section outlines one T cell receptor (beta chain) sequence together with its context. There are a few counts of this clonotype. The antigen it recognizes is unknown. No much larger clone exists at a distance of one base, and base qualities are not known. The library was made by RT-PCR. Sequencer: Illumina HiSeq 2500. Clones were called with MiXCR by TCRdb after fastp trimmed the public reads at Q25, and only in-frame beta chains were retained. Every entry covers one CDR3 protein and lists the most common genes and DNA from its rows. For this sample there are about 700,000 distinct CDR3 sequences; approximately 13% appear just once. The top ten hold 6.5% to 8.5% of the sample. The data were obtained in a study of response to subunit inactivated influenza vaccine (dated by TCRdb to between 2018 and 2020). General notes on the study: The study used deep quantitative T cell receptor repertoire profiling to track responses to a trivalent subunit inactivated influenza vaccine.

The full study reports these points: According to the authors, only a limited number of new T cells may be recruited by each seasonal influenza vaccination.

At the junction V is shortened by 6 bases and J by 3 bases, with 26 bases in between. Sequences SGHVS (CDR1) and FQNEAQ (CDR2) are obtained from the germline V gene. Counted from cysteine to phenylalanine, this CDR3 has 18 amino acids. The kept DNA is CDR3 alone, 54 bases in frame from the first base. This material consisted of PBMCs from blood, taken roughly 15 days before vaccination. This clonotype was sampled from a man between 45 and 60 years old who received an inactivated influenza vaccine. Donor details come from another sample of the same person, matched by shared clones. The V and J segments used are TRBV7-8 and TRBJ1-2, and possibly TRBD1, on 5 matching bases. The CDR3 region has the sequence CASRSLTGTSVRDYGYTF. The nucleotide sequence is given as TGTGCCAGCAGATCACTGACGGGGACTTCCGTCAGGGACTATGGCTACACCTTC. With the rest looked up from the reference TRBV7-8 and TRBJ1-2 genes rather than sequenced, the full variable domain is GAGVSQSPRYKVAKRGQDVALRCDPISGHVSLFWYQQALGQGPEFLTYFQNEAQLDKSGLPSDRFFAERPEGSVSTLKIQRTQQEDSAVYLCASRSLTGTSVRDYGYTFGSGTRLTVV.